A single sample is the source of the 7 T cell receptor beta chains below, sequenced in a study of cytomegalovirus exposure and HLA in healthy donors. The primer mix had 60 Vbeta and 13 Jbeta primers. TCRdb's table, derived via immunoSEQ multiplex PCR, lists solely in-frame clones and lacks some. The repertoire has approximately 150,000 clones, around 80% of them found once; the top ten carry 14%. The sequenced material came from PBMCs. The receptor source for this set is a middle-aged woman in good health and CMV-seronegative.

The V gene is TRBV18, the J gene TRBJ2-7, with 7 positions matching TRBD1. The CDR3 is 14 amino acids. Germline V lookup: CDR1 KGHSH, CDR2 LQKENI. V lost 6 bases to trimming and J lost 4 bases; unmatched junction nucleotides: 9. CDR3 protein: CASSPTGAGYEQYF. The CDR3 nucleotides read TGTGCCAGCTCCCCTACAGGGGCGGGTTACGAGCAGTACTTC. The full variable domain, its missing parts supplied by reference TRBV18 and TRBJ2-7, is NAGVMQNPRHLVRRRGQEARLRCSPMKGHSHVYWYRQLPEEGLKFMVYLQKENIIDESGMPKERFSAEFPKEGPSILRIQQVVRGDSAAYFCASSPTGAGYEQYFGPGTRLTVT.

The sample holds a few counts of this clone. One end of the junction does not line up with germline, which may come from a read error. The J gene is TRBJ2-7, the V gene TRBV9, with D uncertain. This CDR3 spans 12 amino acids. Looked up from germline, CDR1 is SGDLS and CDR2 is YYNGEE. This CDR3 reads CASSPNSHEQYF. CDR3 bases: TGTGCCAGCAGCCCTAACTCCCACGAGCAGTACTTC.

V gene TRBV4-2 combines with J gene TRBJ1-2; the match to TRBD1 covers 7 bases. Germline CDR1 and CDR2: LGHNA and YNFKEQ. Germline trimming cut 3 bases from V and 4 bases from J; bases unmatched to any gene: 5. The CDR3 contains 14 residues. The CDR3 here is CASSHQGDSYGYTF. CDR3 nucleotide sequence: TGTGCCAGCAGCCACCAAGGGGACAGCTATGGCTACACCTTC.

V usage is TRBV4-1 and J usage is TRBJ2-7, with TRBD1 matching 9 bases. The CDR3 covers 17 residues. Unmatched junction bases numbered 10, after V lost 4 bases and J lost 0 bases. The V gene's germline CDR1 is MGHRA and CDR2 YSYEKL. The CDR3 DNA is TGCGCCAGCAGCCCCTTGCTCGGGACAGGGTTCTCCTACGAGCAGTACTTC. This encodes CASSPLLGTGFSYEQYF.

The chain links TRBV4-3 to TRBJ2-2; 10 nucleotides line up with TRBD2. V lost 0 bases, J lost 6 bases, and 4 bases stayed unmatched. The CDR3 loop spans 16 amino acids. Germline CDR1 is LGHNA and CDR2 is YSLEER. In nucleotides, the CDR3 is TGCGCCAGCAGCCAAGAACAAGCGGGAGGGGCCGGGGAGCTGTTTTTT. Translating gives CASSQEQAGGAGELFF.

The chain uses TRBV19 and TRBJ1-1; 7 bases are shared with TRBD1. Germline V CDR1 and CDR2: LNHDA, SQIVND (reference sequence). The CDR3 is 13 amino acids. V was clipped by 8 bases and J by 4 bases; unmatched bases: 7. In DNA, the CDR3 is TGTGCCAGTTACGGACAGGTGGTCACTGAAGCTTTCTTT. Amino acid sequence: CASYGQVVTEAFF.

V and J are TRBV7-2 and TRBJ2-7, with 7 bases identical to TRBD2. In germline, CDR1 is SGHTA, CDR2 FQGNSA. The CDR3 totals 13 residues. With V trimmed by 1 base and J by 5 bases, 2 bases remained unmatched. The CDR3 protein is CASSLEAGDEQYF. CDR3 coding DNA: TGTGCCAGCAGCTTAGAGGCGGGGGACGAGCAGTACTTC.